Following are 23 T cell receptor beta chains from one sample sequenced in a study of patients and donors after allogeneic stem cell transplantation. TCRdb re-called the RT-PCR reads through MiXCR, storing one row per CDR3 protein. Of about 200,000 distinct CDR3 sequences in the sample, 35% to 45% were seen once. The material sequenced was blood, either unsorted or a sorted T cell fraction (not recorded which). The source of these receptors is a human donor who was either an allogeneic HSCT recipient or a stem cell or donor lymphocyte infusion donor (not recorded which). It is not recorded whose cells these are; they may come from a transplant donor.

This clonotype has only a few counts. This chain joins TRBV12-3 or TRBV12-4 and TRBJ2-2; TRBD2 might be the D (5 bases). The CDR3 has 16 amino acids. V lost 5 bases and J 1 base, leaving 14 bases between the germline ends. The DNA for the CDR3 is TGTGCCAGCAGTCCCACTGGTCGGGGGAACACCGGGGAGCTGTTTTTT. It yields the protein CASSPTGRGNTGELFF.

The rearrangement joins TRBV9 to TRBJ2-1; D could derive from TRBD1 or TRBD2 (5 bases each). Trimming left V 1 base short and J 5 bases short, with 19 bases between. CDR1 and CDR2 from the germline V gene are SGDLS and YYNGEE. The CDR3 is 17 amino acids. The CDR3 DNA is TGTGCCAGCAGCGTACGGTTCGGGGAAATAGGGGACAATGAGCAGTTCTTC. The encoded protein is CASSVRFGEIGDNEQFF.

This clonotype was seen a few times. The CDR3 here is CASSAPQGYEQYF. The CDR3 nucleotides read TGTGCCAGTAGTGCCCCACAGGGCTACGAGCAGTACTTC. The J gene is TRBJ2-7, the V gene TRBV19; a weak D match, TRBD1 (6 bases). The germline V gene has CDR1 LNHDA and CDR2 SQIVND (reference sequence). The CDR3 loop spans 13 amino acids. The V end was cut by 5 bases, the J end by 3 bases, with 11 bases between.

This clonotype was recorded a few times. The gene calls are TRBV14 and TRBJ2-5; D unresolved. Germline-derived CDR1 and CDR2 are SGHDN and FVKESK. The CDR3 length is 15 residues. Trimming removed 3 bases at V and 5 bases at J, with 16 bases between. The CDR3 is CASSQFGLRTETQYF. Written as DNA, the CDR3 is TGTGCCAGCAGCCAGTTTGGGCTTAGGACGGAGACCCAGTACTTC.

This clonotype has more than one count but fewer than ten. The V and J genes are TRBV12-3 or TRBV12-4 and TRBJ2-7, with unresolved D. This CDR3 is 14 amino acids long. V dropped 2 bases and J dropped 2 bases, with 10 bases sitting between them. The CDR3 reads CASSLQGLPYEQYF. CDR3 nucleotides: TGTGCCAGCAGTTTACAAGGGCTCCCCTACGAGCAGTACTTC.

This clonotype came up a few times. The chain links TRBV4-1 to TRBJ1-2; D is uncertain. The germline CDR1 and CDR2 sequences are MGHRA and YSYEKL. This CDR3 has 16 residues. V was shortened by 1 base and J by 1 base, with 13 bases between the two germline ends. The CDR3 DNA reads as TGCGCCAGCAGCCAAGCCATGGCAGACCTTAACTATGGCTACACCTTC. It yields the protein CASSQAMADLNYGYTF.

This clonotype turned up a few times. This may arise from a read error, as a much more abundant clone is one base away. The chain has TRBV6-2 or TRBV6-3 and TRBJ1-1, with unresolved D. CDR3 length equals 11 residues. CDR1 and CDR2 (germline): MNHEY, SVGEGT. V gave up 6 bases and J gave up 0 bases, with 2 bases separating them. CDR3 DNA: TGTGCCAGCAGACTGAACACTGAAGCTTTCTTT. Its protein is CASRLNTEAFF.

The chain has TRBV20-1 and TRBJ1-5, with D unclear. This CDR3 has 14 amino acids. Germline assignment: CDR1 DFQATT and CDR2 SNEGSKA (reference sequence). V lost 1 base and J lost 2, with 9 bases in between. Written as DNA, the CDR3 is TGCAGTGCTAGAGCCAGCTATGGCAATCAGCCCCAGCATTTT. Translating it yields CSARASYGNQPQHF.

The CDR3 region has the DNA TGTGCCAGCAGGGAATCGGGGAGGATCACCGGGGAGCTGTTTTTT. This translates into CASRESGRITGELFF. The chain uses TRBV27 and TRBJ2-2; weak D call: TRBD2 (6 bases). The CDR3 covers 15 residues. Germline V gives CDR1 MNHEY, CDR2 SMNVEV (reference sequence). With 6 bases removed from V and 4 bases from J, the gap between germline ends came to 15 bases.

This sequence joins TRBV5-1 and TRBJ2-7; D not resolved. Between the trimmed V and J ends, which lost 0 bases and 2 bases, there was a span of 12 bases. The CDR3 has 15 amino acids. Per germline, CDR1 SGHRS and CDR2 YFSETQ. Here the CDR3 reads CASSLVAPGTYEQYF. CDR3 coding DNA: TGCGCCAGCAGCTTGGTAGCCCCTGGGACCTACGAGCAGTACTTC.

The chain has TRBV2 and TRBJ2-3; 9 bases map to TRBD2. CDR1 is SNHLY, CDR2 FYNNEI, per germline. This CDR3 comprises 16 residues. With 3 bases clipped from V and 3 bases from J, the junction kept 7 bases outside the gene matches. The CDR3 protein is CASSEASGERTDTQYF. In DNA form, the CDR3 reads TGTGCCAGCAGTGAGGCTAGCGGGGAGAGGACAGATACGCAGTATTTT.

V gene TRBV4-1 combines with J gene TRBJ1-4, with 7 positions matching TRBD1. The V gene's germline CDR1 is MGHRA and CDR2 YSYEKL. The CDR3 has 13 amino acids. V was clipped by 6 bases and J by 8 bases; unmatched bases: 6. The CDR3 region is CASSRDRPEKLFF. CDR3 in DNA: TGCGCCAGCAGTCGGGACAGACCCGAAAAACTGTTTTTT.

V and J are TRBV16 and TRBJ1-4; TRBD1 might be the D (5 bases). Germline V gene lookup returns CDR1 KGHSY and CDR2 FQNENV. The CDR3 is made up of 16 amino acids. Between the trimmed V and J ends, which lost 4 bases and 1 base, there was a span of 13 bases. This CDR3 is CASSLFAGETNEKLFF. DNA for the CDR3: TGTGCCAGCAGCCTCTTTGCGGGGGAAACTAATGAAAAACTGTTTTTT.

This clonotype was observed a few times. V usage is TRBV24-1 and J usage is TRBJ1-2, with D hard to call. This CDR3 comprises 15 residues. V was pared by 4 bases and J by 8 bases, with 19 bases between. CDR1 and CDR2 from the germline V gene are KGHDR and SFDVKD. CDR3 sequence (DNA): TGTGCCACCAGTGAGCCGCAGACCGGGCGGGGAGGCTACACCTTC. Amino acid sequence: CATSEPQTGRGGYTF.

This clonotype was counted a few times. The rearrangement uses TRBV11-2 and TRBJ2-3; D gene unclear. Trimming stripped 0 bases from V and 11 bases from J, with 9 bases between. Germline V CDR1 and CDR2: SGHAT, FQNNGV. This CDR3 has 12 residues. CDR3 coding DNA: TGTGCCAGCAGCTTAGATGACCGACAGCAGTATTTT. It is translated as CASSLDDRQQYF.

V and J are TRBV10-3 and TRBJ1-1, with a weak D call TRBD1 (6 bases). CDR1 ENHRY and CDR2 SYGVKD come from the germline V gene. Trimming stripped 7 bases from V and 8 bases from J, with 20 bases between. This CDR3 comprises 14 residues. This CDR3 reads CAINQQGAGREAFF. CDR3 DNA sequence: TGTGCCATCAATCAACAGGGCGCAGGACGGGAAGCTTTCTTT.

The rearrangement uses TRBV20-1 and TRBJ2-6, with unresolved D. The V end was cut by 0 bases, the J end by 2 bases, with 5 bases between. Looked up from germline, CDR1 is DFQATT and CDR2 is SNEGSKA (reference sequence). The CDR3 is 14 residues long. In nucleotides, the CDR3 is TGCAGTGCTAGAGATAGGGCTGGGGCCAACGTCCTGACTTTC. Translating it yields CSARDRAGANVLTF.

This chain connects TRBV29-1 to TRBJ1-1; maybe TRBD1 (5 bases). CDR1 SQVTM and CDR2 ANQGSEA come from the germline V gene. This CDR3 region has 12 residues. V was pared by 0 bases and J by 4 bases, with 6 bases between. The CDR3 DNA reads TGCAGCGTTGAAGATCAGGGCACTGAAGCTTTCTTT. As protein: CSVEDQGTEAFF.

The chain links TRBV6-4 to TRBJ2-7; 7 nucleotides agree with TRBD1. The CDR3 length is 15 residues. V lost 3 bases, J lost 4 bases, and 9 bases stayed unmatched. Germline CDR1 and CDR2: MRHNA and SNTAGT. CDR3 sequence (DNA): TGTGCCAGCAGTGAGCCCCCGGACAGGAATTACGAGCAGTACTTC. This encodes CASSEPPDRNYEQYF.

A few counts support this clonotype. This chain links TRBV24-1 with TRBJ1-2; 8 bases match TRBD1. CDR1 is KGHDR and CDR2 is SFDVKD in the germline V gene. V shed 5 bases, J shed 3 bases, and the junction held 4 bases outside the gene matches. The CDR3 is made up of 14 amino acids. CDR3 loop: CATSALDRDYGYTF. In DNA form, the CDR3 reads TGTGCCACCAGTGCCCTGGACAGGGACTATGGCTACACCTTC.

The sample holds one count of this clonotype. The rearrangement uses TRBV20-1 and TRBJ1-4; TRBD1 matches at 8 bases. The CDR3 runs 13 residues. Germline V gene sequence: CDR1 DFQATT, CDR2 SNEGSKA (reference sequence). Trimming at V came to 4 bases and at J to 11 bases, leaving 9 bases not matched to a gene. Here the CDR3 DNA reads TGCAGTGCTATACCTACAGGGGGGTGGAAACTGTTTTTT. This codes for CSAIPTGGWKLFF.

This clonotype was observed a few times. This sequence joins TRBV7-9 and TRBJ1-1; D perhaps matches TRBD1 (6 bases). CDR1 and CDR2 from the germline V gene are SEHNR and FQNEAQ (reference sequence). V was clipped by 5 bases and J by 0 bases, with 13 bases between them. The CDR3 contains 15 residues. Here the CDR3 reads CASSTRTVMNTEAFF. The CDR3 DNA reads TGTGCCAGCAGCACTCGGACAGTAATGAACACTGAAGCTTTCTTT.

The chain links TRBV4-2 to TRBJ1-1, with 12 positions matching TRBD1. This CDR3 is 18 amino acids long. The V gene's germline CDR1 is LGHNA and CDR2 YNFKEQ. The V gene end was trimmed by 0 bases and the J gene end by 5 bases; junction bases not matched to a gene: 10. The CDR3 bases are TGTGCCAGCAGCCAAGATCGGGGGACAGGGGGCGCCCGGACTGAAGCTTTCTTT. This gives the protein CASSQDRGTGGARTEAFF.